A selection of T cell receptor beta chains follows, all from one sample in a study of T cells in Graves' hyperthyroidism and ophthalmopathy. TCRdb itself ran the multiplex PCR reads through MiXCR, one entry per CDR3 protein. The repertoire holds about 570,000 distinct CDR3 sequences, with approximately 44% as singletons. Sequencing was performed on peripheral blood or thyroid tissue (not recorded which). These receptors all come from an adult woman with Graves' disease, either hyperthyroidism or ophthalmopathy (not recorded which). The CDR3 runs from the conserved cysteine through the conserved F or W. Each record gives: CDR3 DNA, CDR3 protein, J gene, V gene, clone size, D gene. D genes are given only for firm matches. Clone size is shown for a subset of rows, as once, few, many or a class of expanded clone.

TGTGCCAGCAGCTTAGGTCCCACGCGGGGCCAAGAGACCCAGTACTTC | CASSLGPTRGQETQYF | TRBJ2-5 | TRBV7-2 | . | .
TGTGCCAGCACAGGATCCCCAGATACGCAGTATTTT | CASTGSPDTQYF | TRBJ2-3 | TRBV10-3 | . | .
TGTGCCAGTAGTCCAACAGGGATCTTACAGCCCCAGCATTTT | CASSPTGILQPQHF | TRBJ1-5 | TRBV19 | many | .
TGTGCCAGCAGCTTCCTTGGAGGAAACACTGAAGCTTTCTTT | CASSFLGGNTEAFF | TRBJ1-1 | TRBV7-9 | many | .
TGTGCCAGCAGCTTACGGGAGGGGGCTCAAGCTTTCTTT | CASSLREGAQAFF | TRBJ1-1 | TRBV7-8 | . | TRBD1
TGTGCCAGCGGACACAGGGACCGATACTTC | CASGHRDRYF | TRBJ2-7 | TRBV7-9 | . | .
TGTGCCAGCAGCTTGTTCGACAGGGAGGATGAAAAACTGTTTTTT | CASSLFDREDEKLFF | TRBJ1-4 | TRBV5-4 | few | TRBD1
TGTGCCAGCAGATACTACAATGAGCAGTTCTTC | CASRYYNEQFF | TRBJ2-1 | TRBV2 | . | .
TGCGCCAGCAGCTTGGAGGGACTAGCGGGAGGCGAGCAGTACTTC | CASSLEGLAGGEQYF | TRBJ2-7 | TRBV5-1 | many | TRBD2
TGTGCCTGGGGACTAGCGGGAATCACCGGGGAGCTGTTTTTT | CAWGLAGITGELFF | TRBJ2-2 | TRBV7-9 | . | TRBD2
TGTGCCAGCAGTCTACAGGAAACTTTGGGAACTGAAGCTTTCTTT | CASSLQETLGTEAFF | TRBJ1-1 | TRBV6-1 | few | .
TGTGCCACCAGTGACCCAAGGGCCAGGGGTACAGATACGCAGTATTTT | CATSDPRARGTDTQYF | TRBJ2-3 | TRBV24-1 | . | .
TGTGCCACCAAGGACAGGGGTACCTATGGCTACACCTTC | CATKDRGTYGYTF | TRBJ1-2 | TRBV28 | few | TRBD1
TGTGCCAGCAGTTTATGGGGGTATCGTGTGGAGACCCAGTACTTC | CASSLWGYRVETQYF | TRBJ2-5 | TRBV2 | . | .
TGTGCCAGCAGCTATCCGCAAGCGCCTGTGGAGACCCAGTACTTC | CASSYPQAPVETQYF | TRBJ2-5 | TRBV11-1 | many | .
TGTGCCAGCAGCTCCCCGGACAGTCGCTCTGGAAACACCATATATTTT | CASSSPDSRSGNTIYF | TRBJ1-3 | TRBV3-1 | few | .
TGTGCCAGCAGTCCCCTCGCGGGAGGGAACACCGGGGAGCTGTTTTTT | CASSPLAGGNTGELFF | TRBJ2-2 | TRBV6-6 | many | TRBD2
TGTGCCATCAGAATCGGTACTGGAAACACCATATATTTT | CAIRIGTGNTIYF | TRBJ1-3 | TRBV10-3 | . | .
TGCGCCAGCAGCTTGGGCGACGGCGAGCAGTACTTC | CASSLGDGEQYF | TRBJ2-7 | TRBV5-1 | . | .
TGTGCCAGTAGTATTCCCAATTTGGTCACTGAAGCTTTCTTT | CASSIPNLVTEAFF | TRBJ1-1 | TRBV19 | . | .
TGCGCCAGCAGCTTGGTGCCACAATCTGGCTACACCTTC | CASSLVPQSGYTF | TRBJ1-2 | TRBV5-1 | many | .
TGTGCCAACCCGGGACAGGGGATGTTGGAGACCCAGTACTTC | CANPGQGMLETQYF | TRBJ2-5 | TRBV10-3 | . | TRBD1
TGTGCCAGCAGTCCTGACAGCACTGGGGGCTACACCTTC | CASSPDSTGGYTF | TRBJ1-2 | TRBV7-9 | . | .
. | CACSASGTGSLGYGYTF | TRBJ1-2 | TRBV25-1 | . | .